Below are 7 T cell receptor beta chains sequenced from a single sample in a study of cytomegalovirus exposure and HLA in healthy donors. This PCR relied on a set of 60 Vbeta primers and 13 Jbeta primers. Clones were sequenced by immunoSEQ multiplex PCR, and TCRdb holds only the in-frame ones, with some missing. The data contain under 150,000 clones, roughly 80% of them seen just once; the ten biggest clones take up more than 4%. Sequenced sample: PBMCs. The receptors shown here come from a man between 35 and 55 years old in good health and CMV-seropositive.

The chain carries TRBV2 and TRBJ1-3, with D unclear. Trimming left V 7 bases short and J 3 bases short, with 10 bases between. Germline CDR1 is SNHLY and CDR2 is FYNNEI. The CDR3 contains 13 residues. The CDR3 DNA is TGTGCCAGCACGGGCGCGGGTGGAAACACCATATATTTT. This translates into CASTGAGGNTIYF.

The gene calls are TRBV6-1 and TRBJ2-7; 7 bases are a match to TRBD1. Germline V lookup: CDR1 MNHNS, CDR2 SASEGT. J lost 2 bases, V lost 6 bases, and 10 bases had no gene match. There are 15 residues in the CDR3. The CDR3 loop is CASSDPGQTTYEQYF. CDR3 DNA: TGTGCCAGCAGCGACCCGGGACAGACTACCTACGAGCAGTACTTC.

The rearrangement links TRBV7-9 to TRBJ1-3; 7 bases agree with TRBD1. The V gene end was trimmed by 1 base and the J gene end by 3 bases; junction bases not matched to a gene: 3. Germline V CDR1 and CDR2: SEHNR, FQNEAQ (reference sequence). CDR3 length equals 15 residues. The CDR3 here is CASSLVRDSGNTIYF. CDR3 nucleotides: TGTGCCAGCAGCTTAGTCCGGGACAGTGGAAACACCATATATTTT.

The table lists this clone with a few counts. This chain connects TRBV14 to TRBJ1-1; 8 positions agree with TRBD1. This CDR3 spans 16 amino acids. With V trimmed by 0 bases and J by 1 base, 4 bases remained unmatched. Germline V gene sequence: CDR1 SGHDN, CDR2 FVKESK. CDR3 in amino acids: CASSQETGGWNTEAFF. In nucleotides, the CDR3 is TGTGCCAGCAGCCAAGAAACAGGGGGTTGGAACACTGAAGCTTTCTTT. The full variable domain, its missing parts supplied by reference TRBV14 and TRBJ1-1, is EAGVTQFPSHSVIEKGQTVTLRCDPISGHDNLYWYRRVMGKEIKFLLHFVKESKQDESGMPNNRFLAERTGGTYSTLKVQPAELEDSGVYFCASSQETGGWNTEAFFGQGTRLTVV.

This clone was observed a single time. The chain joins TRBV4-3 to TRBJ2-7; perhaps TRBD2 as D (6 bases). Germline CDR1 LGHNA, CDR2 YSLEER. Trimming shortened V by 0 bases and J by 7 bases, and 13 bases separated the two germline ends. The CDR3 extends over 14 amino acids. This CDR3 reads CASSQEFTAGEQYF. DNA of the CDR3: TGCGCCAGCAGCCAAGAGTTCACGGCGGGAGAGCAGTACTTC.

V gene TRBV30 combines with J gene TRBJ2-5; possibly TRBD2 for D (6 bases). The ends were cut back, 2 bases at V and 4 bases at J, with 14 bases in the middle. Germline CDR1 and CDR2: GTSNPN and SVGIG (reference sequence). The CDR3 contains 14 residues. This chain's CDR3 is CAWSPLGGRETQYF. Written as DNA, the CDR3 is TGTGCCTGGAGTCCCCTGGGGGGTAGAGAGACCCAGTACTTC.

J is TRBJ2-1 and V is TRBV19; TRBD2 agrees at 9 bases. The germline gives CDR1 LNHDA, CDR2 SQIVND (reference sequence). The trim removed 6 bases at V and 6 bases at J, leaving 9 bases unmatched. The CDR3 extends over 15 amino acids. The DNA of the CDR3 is TGTGCCAGTAGCATCTCTAGCGGGATCCGCAATGAGCAGTTCTTC. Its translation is CASSISSGIRNEQFF. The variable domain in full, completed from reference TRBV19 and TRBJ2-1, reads DGGITQSPKYLFRKEGQNVTLSCEQNLNHDAMYWYRQDPGQGLRLIYYSQIVNDFQKGDIAEGYSVSREKKESFPLTVTSAQKNPTAFYLCASSISSGIRNEQFFGPGTRLTVL.